This T cell receptor (beta chain) is from a study of CDR3 diversity in severe acne. Germline V gene data show CDR1 as SNHLY and CDR2 as FYNNEI. V gave up 8 bases and J gave up 1 base, with 17 bases separating them. The CDR3 contains 15 residues. TCRdb redid the calling of the PCR reads with MiXCR, one entry per CDR3 protein. The table has under 95,000 distinct CDR3 sequences, 48% seen once. In this sample, this clonotype turned up a few times. The sequencing input was blood. The chain recombines TRBV2 with TRBJ1-1; weak D call: TRBD1 (6 bases). The sequence was obtained from a male donor in good health, serving as a control. CDR3 residues: CASRRETGGNTEAFF. In DNA, the CDR3 is TGTGCCAGCCGGAGAGAGACAGGCGGGAACACTGAAGCTTTCTTT.